A single sample is the source of the 31 T cell receptor beta chains below, sequenced in a study of cytomegalovirus exposure and HLA in healthy donors. PCR was performed using 60 Vbeta and 13 Jbeta primers. The data were produced by immunoSEQ multiplex PCR, yet TCRdb's version contains in-frame clones alone and is incomplete. The table has over 100,000 clones, under 70% seen once. What was sequenced was PBMCs. These receptors were taken from a man aged 30 to 39 in good health and CMV-seropositive.

This chain joins TRBV7-9 and TRBJ2-7; perhaps TRBD2 as D (7 bases). The CDR3 has 15 residues. The V and J ends lost 5 bases and 4 bases respectively, with 18 bases between them. Germline loops: CDR1 SEHNR, CDR2 FQNEAQ (reference sequence). The CDR3 DNA sequence: TGTGCCAGCAGCCCCCCCCTAGGGGGGGCATACGAGCAGTACGTC. As protein: CASSPPLGGAYEQYV.

V gene TRBV11-3 combines with J gene TRBJ1-2; tentative D call: TRBD1 (6 bases). The CDR3 is 12 amino acids. Trimming shortened V by 4 bases and J by 6 bases, and 9 bases separated the two germline ends. From germline, CDR1 is SGHNT and CDR2 YENEEA. CDR3 loop: CASSSRQDGYTF. In DNA form, the CDR3 reads TGTGCCAGCAGCTCTAGACAGGATGGCTACACCTTC.

The chain links TRBV2 to TRBJ1-4, with D maybe TRBD1 (6 bases). Between the trimmed V and J ends, which lost 6 bases and 5 bases, there was a span of 13 bases. This CDR3 is built from 14 residues. In germline, CDR1 is SNHLY, CDR2 FYNNEI. The CDR3 DNA sequence: TGTGCCAGCAGGGGGGACATTGGAAATGAAAAACTGTTTTTT. Translating it yields CASRGDIGNEKLFF.

CDR3 in amino acids: CAIFGTGGNYGYTF. In DNA form, the CDR3 reads TGTGCCATCTTTGGGACAGGGGGCAACTATGGCTACACCTTC. The genes are TRBV5-6 and TRBJ1-2, with 12 bases aligning to TRBD1. The V gene's germline CDR1 is SGHDT and CDR2 YYEEEE. CDR3 length: 14 residues. J gave up 2 bases and V 9 bases, and 5 bases lay outside the gene matches.

The J gene is TRBJ1-1, the V gene TRBV5-1; no definite D call. V was cut by 4 bases and J by 1 base, with 11 bases left in between. The CDR3 length is 14 residues. The germline gives CDR1 SGHRS, CDR2 YFSETQ. CDR3 DNA sequence: TGCGCCAGCAGCCGAGCGGATAGGAACACTGAAGCTTTCTTT. It encodes CASSRADRNTEAFF.

This clone turned up a few times. This rearrangement joins TRBV14 to TRBJ1-3; D gene ambiguous. CDR1 and CDR2 (germline): SGHDN, FVKESK. There are 14 residues in the CDR3. The V end lost 3 bases, the J end lost 3 bases, and 9 bases lay between the germline ends. The CDR3 DNA follows: TGTGCCAGCAGCCATTACTTTCATGGAAACACCATATATTTT. Residues: CASSHYFHGNTIYF.

This chain connects TRBV7-2 to TRBJ1-2, with 9 bases aligning to TRBD1. V dropped 6 bases and J dropped 10; count of bases not matched to a gene: 6. CDR1 is SGHTA and CDR2 is FQGNSA in the germline V gene. The CDR3 is 12 amino acids. The CDR3 spells CASSRDRAAYTF. The CDR3 coding sequence is TGTGCCAGCAGTCGGGACAGGGCAGCCTACACCTTC.

The chain uses TRBV9 and TRBJ2-7; 9 bases are shared with TRBD1. Germline CDR1 SGDLS, CDR2 YYNGEE. V lost 5 bases, J lost 5 bases, and 11 bases stayed unmatched. CDR3 size: 15 residues. The DNA of the CDR3 is TGTGCCAGCAGGCGAGACAGGGGGGAATCCGACGAGCAGTACTTC. Protein product: CASRRDRGESDEQYF.

V usage is TRBV6-6 and J usage is TRBJ2-7; possible D gene TRBD1, 6 bases. This CDR3 contains 12 residues. CDR1 is MNHNY, CDR2 SVGAGI, per germline (reference sequence). V lost 6 bases to trimming and J lost 3 bases, with 9 bases between them. CDR3 nucleotides: TGTGCCAGCAGACAGGGCAACTACGAGCAGTACGTC. Encoded protein: CASRQGNYEQYV.

The J gene is TRBJ2-1, the V gene TRBV5-4; 8 bases line up with TRBD2. The V gene's germline CDR1 is SGHNT and CDR2 YYREEE (reference sequence). The CDR3 sequence is 15 residues long. Trimming removed 5 bases from V and 3 bases from J; junction bases left unmatched: 7. The CDR3 nucleotides read TGTGCCAGCAGTTCTGGACTAGCAGACTACAATGAGCAGTTCTTC. This gives the protein CASSSGLADYNEQFF.

The chain recombines TRBV10-2 with TRBJ1-6; D remains unclear. V lost 5 bases and J 7 bases, leaving 15 bases between the germline ends. The CDR3 sequence is 15 residues long. Germline lookup yields CDR1 WSHSY and CDR2 SAAADI. The CDR3 nucleotides are TGCGCCAGCAGTTATGGCATACAGTCCAATTCACCCCTCCACTTT. This encodes CASSYGIQSNSPLHF.

This clone was counted only a few times. The chain recombines TRBV2 with TRBJ1-1; D ambiguous. CDR3 length equals 14 residues. The germline gives CDR1 SNHLY, CDR2 FYNNEI. V lost 2 bases and J lost 1, with 8 bases in between. The CDR3 nucleotides read TGTGCCAGCAGTGAATCTGGCAGGAACACTGAAGCTTTCTTT. Amino acids: CASSESGRNTEAFF.

This clone was observed a handful of times. The gene calls are TRBV11-1 and TRBJ2-2, with D unclear. Trimming stripped 6 bases from V and 2 bases from J, with 7 bases between. CDR1 and CDR2 from the germline V gene are SGHAT and FQDESV (reference sequence). This CDR3 contains 13 residues. CDR3 sequence reads: CASSTLNTGELFF. The CDR3 nucleotides are TGTGCCAGCAGTACTCTAAACACCGGGGAGCTGTTTTTT.

The chain carries TRBV7-2 and TRBJ2-3, with 9 bases identical to TRBD1. The length of the CDR3 is 14 residues. Germline CDR1 SGHTA, CDR2 FQGNSA. The J segment lost 4 bases and the V segment lost 5 bases, leaving 4 bases of the junction unmatched. This CDR3 is CASSPGQGADTQYF. The CDR3 nucleotides are TGTGCCAGCAGCCCGGGACAGGGAGCAGATACGCAGTATTTT.

CDR3: CASSPRDRGGELFF. CDR3 bases: TGCGCCAGCAGCCCCCGTGACAGGGGGGGAGAACTGTTTTTT. The V gene is TRBV4-3, the J gene TRBJ1-4; 9 bases align to TRBD1. With 4 bases clipped from V and 12 bases from J, the junction kept 9 bases outside the gene matches. CDR1 LGHNA and CDR2 YSLEER come from the germline V gene. This CDR3 contains 14 residues.

The chain links TRBV28 to TRBJ2-5, with 8 bases matching TRBD2. The length of the CDR3 is 15 residues. J was trimmed by 4 bases and V by 1 base; bases with no gene match: 5. Germline V gene data show CDR1 as MDHEN and CDR2 as SYDVKM. This chain's CDR3 is CASSLSGGQRETQYF. The CDR3 region has the DNA TGTGCCAGCAGTTTATCGGGGGGGCAGCGAGAGACCCAGTACTTC.

The chain combines TRBV19 with TRBJ1-1; 9 positions agree with TRBD1. The J segment lost 5 bases and the V segment lost 5 bases, leaving 3 bases of the junction unmatched. CDR1 and CDR2 (germline): LNHDA, SQIVND (reference sequence). The CDR3 is 13 amino acids. CDR3 bases: TGTGCCAGTAGTTGGACAGGGGTAACTGAAGCTTTCTTT. It yields the protein CASSWTGVTEAFF.

V and J are TRBV7-9 and TRBJ2-7; D may be TRBD2 (5 bases). The CDR3 covers 14 residues. CDR1 is SEHNR and CDR2 is FQNEAQ in the germline V gene (reference sequence). Between the trimmed V and J ends, which lost 3 bases and 9 bases, there was a span of 18 bases. CDR3 nucleotide sequence: TGTGCCAGCAGCTTTGGTCAAGGACGGGAAAGGCAGTACTTC. Its translation is CASSFGQGRERQYF.

The chain uses TRBV19 and TRBJ2-5; D is possibly TRBD2 (6 bases). CDR3 length: 15 amino acids. CDR1 LNHDA and CDR2 SQIVND come from the germline V gene (reference sequence). The germline V and J ends were trimmed by 1 base and 2 bases, with 11 bases remaining between them. The CDR3 loop reads CASSIGGLLQETQYF. CDR3 DNA: TGTGCCAGTAGTATAGGGGGACTGTTACAAGAGACCCAGTACTTC. Variable domain in full (rest from reference TRBV19 and TRBJ2-5): DGGITQSPKYLFRKEGQNVTLSCEQNLNHDAMYWYRQDPGQGLRLIYYSQIVNDFQKGDIAEGYSVSREKKESFPLTVTSAQKNPTAFYLCASSIGGLLQETQYFGPGTRLLVL.

The chain has TRBV7-8 and TRBJ1-2; 8 bases agree with TRBD1. Germline V gene data show CDR1 as SGHVS and CDR2 as FQNEAQ. Unmatched junction bases numbered 6, after V lost 5 bases and J lost 4 bases. The CDR3 is 14 residues long. The chain's CDR3 is CASSHRGLGYGYTF. CDR3 nucleotides: TGTGCCAGCAGCCACAGGGGGTTGGGCTATGGCTACACCTTC.

V gene TRBV11-3 combines with J gene TRBJ2-4; 11 bases align to TRBD2. The CDR3 is 20 amino acids. V gave up 3 bases and J gave up 1 base; unmatched junction bases: 14. Germline V CDR1 and CDR2: SGHNT, YENEEA. CDR3 in DNA: TGTGCCAGCAGCTTGATGGGTAGCGGGAGGGGTACCTCCGCCAAAAACATTCAGTACTTC. Amino acid sequence: CASSLMGSGRGTSAKNIQYF.

This chain uses TRBV27 with TRBJ1-4, with D perhaps matching TRBD1 (6 bases). This CDR3 is 14 amino acids long. Germline lookup yields CDR1 MNHEY and CDR2 SMNVEV (reference sequence). V lost 5 bases, J lost 4 bases, and 11 bases lay in between. In DNA, the CDR3 is TGTGCCAGCAGTCGACAGGTCGGTAATGAAAAACTGTTTTTT. It specifies CASSRQVGNEKLFF. The entire variable domain, with the rest obtained from reference TRBV27 and TRBJ1-4, is as follows: EAQVTQNPRYLITVTGKKLTVTCSQNMNHEYMSWYRQDPGLGLRQIYYSMNVEVTDKGDVPEGYKVSRKEKRNFPLILESPSPNQTSLYFCASSRQVGNEKLFFGSGTQLSVL.

This clone has more than one count but fewer than ten. This sequence joins TRBV27 and TRBJ2-1; weak D call: TRBD1 (6 bases). Germline CDR1 is MNHEY and CDR2 is SMNVEV (reference sequence). V was clipped by 2 bases and J by 8 bases, with 16 bases between them. The CDR3 covers 15 residues. CDR3 sequence reads: CASSLSFGRGDEQFF. DNA of the CDR3: TGTGCCAGCAGTTTAAGTTTCGGCAGGGGCGATGAGCAGTTCTTC.

The chain joins TRBV7-6 to TRBJ2-4; 9 bases line up with TRBD2. Trimming took 1 base from V and 0 from J; bases not matched to a gene: 10. This CDR3 spans 19 amino acids. Germline values: CDR1 SGHVS, CDR2 FNYEAQ. As DNA, the CDR3 is TGTGCCAGCAGCTTAGGGGGCGGGAGGGCCCGTGTAGCCAAAAACATTCAGTACTTC. It specifies CASSLGGGRARVAKNIQYF.

The table lists this clone with a few counts. The chain links TRBV30 to TRBJ2-7; D possibly corresponds to TRBD2 (5 bases). Germline CDR1 reads GTSNPN; CDR2 reads SVGIG (reference sequence). This CDR3 spans 13 amino acids. V gave up 2 bases and J gave up 2 bases, with 10 bases separating them. As DNA, the CDR3 is TGTGCCTGGAGTCCCGGGAACACCTACGAGCAGTACTTC. Its translation: CAWSPGNTYEQYF.

The chain uses TRBV27 and TRBJ1-2; 8 nucleotides line up with TRBD1. Germline CDR1 MNHEY, CDR2 SMNVEV (reference sequence). The V segment lost 0 bases and the J segment 7 bases; nucleotides outside the gene matches: 4. The CDR3 has 14 amino acids. The CDR3 reads CASSLSGQGAGYTF. The DNA for the CDR3 is TGTGCCAGCAGTTTATCTGGACAGGGCGCTGGCTACACCTTC.

This chain links TRBV19 with TRBJ1-5; TRBD1 matches 9 bases. The germline gives CDR1 LNHDA, CDR2 SQIVND (reference sequence). V was clipped by 3 bases and J by 7 bases; unmatched bases: 10. The CDR3 extends over 16 amino acids. The CDR3 region has the DNA TGTGCCAGTAGTATTCACGACAGGGGGATCTCCCAGCCCCAGCATTTT. Translated, it gives CASSIHDRGISQPQHF.

The chain links TRBV5-1 to TRBJ2-3; D might be TRBD2 (6 bases). V lost 5 bases and J 6 bases, leaving 13 bases between the germline ends. Germline V gives CDR1 SGHRS, CDR2 YFSETQ. This CDR3 comprises 13 residues. CDR3 in amino acids: CASRASARDTQYF. DNA for the CDR3: TGCGCCAGCAGGGCTAGCGCCCGGGATACGCAGTATTTT.

The rearrangement uses TRBV6-1 and TRBJ1-5; weak D call: TRBD1 (6 bases). CDR1 is MNHNS, CDR2 SASEGT, per germline. V lost 2 bases, J lost 7 bases, and 12 bases lay in between. The length of the CDR3 is 14 residues. The CDR3 loop reads CASSESGGGQPQHF. CDR3 DNA: TGTGCCAGCAGTGAATCTGGGGGCGGGCAGCCCCAGCATTTT.

The rearrangement links TRBV6-4 to TRBJ2-1; D uncertain. The CDR3 is 14 amino acids. Germline CDR1 MRHNA, CDR2 SNTAGT. V was clipped by 4 bases and J by 0 bases, with 7 bases between them. This CDR3 reads CASSAYSSYNEQFF. Here the CDR3 DNA reads TGTGCCAGCAGTGCCTACAGCTCCTACAATGAGCAGTTCTTC.

The chain is built from TRBV13 and TRBJ2-7, with 8 bases fitting TRBD1. Looked up from germline, CDR1 is PRHDT and CDR2 is FYEKMQ (reference sequence). This CDR3 comprises 14 residues. J gave up 2 bases and V 5 bases, and 5 bases lay outside the gene matches. The CDR3, as DNA: TGTGCCAGCAGCCCTCGACAGGGGCCCTACGAGCAGTACTTC. Its protein is CASSPRQGPYEQYF.